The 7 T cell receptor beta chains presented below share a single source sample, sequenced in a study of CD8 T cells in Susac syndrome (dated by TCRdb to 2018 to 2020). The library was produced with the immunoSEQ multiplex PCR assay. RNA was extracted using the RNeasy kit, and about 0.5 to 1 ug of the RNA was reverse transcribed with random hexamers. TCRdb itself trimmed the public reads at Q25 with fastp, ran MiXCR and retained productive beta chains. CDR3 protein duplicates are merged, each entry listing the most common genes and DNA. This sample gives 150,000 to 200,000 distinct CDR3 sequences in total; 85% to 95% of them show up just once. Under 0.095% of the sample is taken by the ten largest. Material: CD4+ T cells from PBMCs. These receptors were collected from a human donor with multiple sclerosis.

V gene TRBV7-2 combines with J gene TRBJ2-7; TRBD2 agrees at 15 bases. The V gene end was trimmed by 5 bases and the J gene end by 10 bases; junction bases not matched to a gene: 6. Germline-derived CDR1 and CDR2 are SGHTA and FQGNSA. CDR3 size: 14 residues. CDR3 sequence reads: CASSLGLAGGDQYF. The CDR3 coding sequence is TGTGCCAGCAGCCTCGGACTAGCGGGAGGGGATCAGTACTTC.

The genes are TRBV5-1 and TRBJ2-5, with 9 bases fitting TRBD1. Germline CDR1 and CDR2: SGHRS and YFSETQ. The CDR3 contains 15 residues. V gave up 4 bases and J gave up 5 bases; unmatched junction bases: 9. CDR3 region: CASSTVQGAYETQYF. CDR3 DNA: TGCGCCAGCAGCACAGTACAGGGGGCATATGAGACCCAGTACTTC.

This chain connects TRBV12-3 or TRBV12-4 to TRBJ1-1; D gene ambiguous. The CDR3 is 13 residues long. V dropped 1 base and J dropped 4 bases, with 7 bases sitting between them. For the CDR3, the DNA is TGTGCCAGCAGTTTAGGGAGTGGCACTGAAGCTTTCTTT. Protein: CASSLGSGTEAFF.

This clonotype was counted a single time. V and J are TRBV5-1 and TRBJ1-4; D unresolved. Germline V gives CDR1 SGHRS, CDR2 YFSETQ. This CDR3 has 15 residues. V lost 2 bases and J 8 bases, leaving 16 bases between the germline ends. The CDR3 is CASSLNGEGREKLFF. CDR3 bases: TGCGCCAGCAGCTTAAATGGAGAAGGGAGGGAAAAACTGTTTTTT.

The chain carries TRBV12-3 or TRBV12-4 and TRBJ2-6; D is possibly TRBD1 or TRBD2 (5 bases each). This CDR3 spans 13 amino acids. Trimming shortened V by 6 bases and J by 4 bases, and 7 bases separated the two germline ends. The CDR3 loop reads CASRGPGANVLTF. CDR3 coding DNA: TGTGCCAGCAGGGGACCAGGGGCCAACGTCCTGACTTTC.

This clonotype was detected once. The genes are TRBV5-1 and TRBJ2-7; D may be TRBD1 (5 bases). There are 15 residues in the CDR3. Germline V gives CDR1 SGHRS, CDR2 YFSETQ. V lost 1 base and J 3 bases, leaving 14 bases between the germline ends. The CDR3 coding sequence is TGCGCCAGCAGCTTGCAGGTGACAGATCTCTACGAGCAGTACTTC. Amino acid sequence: CASSLQVTDLYEQYF.

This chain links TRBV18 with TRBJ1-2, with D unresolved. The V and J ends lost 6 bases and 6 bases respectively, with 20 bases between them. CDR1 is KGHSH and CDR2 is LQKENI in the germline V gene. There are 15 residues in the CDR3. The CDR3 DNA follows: TGTGCCAGCTCGCCGGCCAACGATGGCCTGGATGGCTACACCTTC. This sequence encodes CASSPANDGLDGYTF.